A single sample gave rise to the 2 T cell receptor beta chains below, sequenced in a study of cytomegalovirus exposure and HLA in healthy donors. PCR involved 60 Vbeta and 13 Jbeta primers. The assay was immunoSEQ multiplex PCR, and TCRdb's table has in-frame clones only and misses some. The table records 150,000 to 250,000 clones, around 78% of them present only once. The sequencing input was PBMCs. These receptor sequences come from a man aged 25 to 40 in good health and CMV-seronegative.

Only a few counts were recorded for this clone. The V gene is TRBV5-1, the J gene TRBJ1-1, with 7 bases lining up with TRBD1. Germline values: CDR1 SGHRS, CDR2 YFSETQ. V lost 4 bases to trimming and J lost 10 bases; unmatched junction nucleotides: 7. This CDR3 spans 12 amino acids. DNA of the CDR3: TGCGCCAGCAGCCTAGGAGGGGGCGCAGCTTTCTTT. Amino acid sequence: CASSLGGGAAFF.

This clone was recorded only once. The CDR3 bases are TGCAGCGTTTGCCCGGGACAGGGTACCTACGAGCAGTACTTC. It specifies CSVCPGQGTYEQYF. The V and J genes are TRBV29-1 and TRBJ2-7; 9 bases line up with TRBD1. Germline V gene lookup returns CDR1 SQVTM and CDR2 ANQGSEA. V trimming: 5 bases; J trimming: 2 bases; junction bases outside the gene matches: 7. This CDR3 has 14 residues.